The 7 T cell receptor beta chains below were found in one sample sequenced in a study of blood T cells in healthy people across ages. The use of a sample-barcoded 5' primer and a J-beta primer mix characterized a second PCR of about 6 to 12 cycles. TCRdb redid the calling of the 5' RACE reads with MiXCR, one entry per CDR3 protein. The sample consists of 1.6 million or so distinct CDR3 sequences, roughly a third of them appearing once. The source material was blood. These receptors were collected from a young woman in good health.

Comments on this clonotype: A read error may account for a junction end that differs from germline. V is TRBV5-6 and J is TRBJ2-6; 7 bases fit TRBD2. CDR1 is SGHDT, CDR2 YYEEEE, per germline. This CDR3 is built from 18 residues. In nucleotides, the CDR3 is TGTGTCAGCAGCGGGGAATGGGGGTTGCTCTCTGGGGCCAACGTCCTGACTTTC. Protein sequence: CVSSGEWGLLSGANVLTF. Looking up the rest from reference TRBV5-6 and TRBJ2-6 gives the full variable domain: DAGVTQSPTHLIKTRGQQVTLRCSPKSGHDTVSWYQQALGQGPQFIFQYYEEEERQRGNFPDRFSGHQFPNYSSELNVNALLLGDSALYLCVSSGEWGLLSGANVLTFGAGSRLTVL.

The gene calls are TRBV6-5 and TRBJ2-3; possibly TRBD2 for D (5 bases). Germline V gives CDR1 MNHEY, CDR2 SVGAGI. Trimming cost V 5 bases and J 0 bases, with 15 bases left between them. The CDR3 contains 16 residues. CDR3 coding DNA: TGTGCCAGCAGTCTACTTTGGAGCGGTAGCACAGATACGCAGTATTTT. Its protein product is CASSLLWSGSTDTQYF.

V gene TRBV12-3 or TRBV12-4 combines with J gene TRBJ2-4, with D hard to call. The last part of the DNA fits TRBJ2-7 better; the J call may be wrong. The CDR3 contains 16 residues. The CDR3 region is CASSFVGGTRSGEQYF. DNA for the CDR3: TGTGCCAGCAGTTTTGTGGGCGGAACCCGATCGGGCGAGCAGTACTTC.

This rearrangement joins TRBV7-9 to TRBJ1-2, with 10 bases identical to TRBD1. Germline CDR1 and CDR2: SEHNR and FQNEAQ (reference sequence). J lost 6 bases, V lost 5 bases, and 9 bases had no gene match. The CDR3 sequence is 15 residues long. CDR3 nucleotide sequence: TGTGCCAGCAGCGGAGACAGGGGGCGTATAGATGGCTACACCTTC. Its translation: CASSGDRGRIDGYTF.

The chain has TRBV7-2 and TRBJ1-1, with 11 bases that match TRBD1. The CDR3 extends over 15 amino acids. Trimming cost V 5 bases and J 4 bases; bases outside gene matches: 6. Germline V gene sequence: CDR1 SGHTA, CDR2 FQGNSA. The CDR3 DNA reads TGTGCCAGCAGCCGGAGCGGGACAGGGGGCACTGAAGCTTTCTTT. Its protein is CASSRSGTGGTEAFF.

This chain joins TRBV14 and TRBJ2-3; perhaps TRBD2 as D (5 bases). CDR3 length: 11 amino acids. Deletions cut 4 bases from V and 10 bases from J, with 9 bases between. CDR1 SGHDN and CDR2 FVKESK come from the germline V gene. CDR3 nucleotide sequence: TGTGCCAGCAGCCCCGGGGTAGCGCAGTATTTT. Protein: CASSPGVAQYF.

The chain carries TRBV28 and TRBJ2-7, with D perhaps being TRBD1 or TRBD2 (5 bases each). V lost 2 bases and J 2 bases, leaving 10 bases between the germline ends. The CDR3 runs 14 residues. Germline V gene lookup returns CDR1 MDHEN and CDR2 SYDVKM. DNA of the CDR3: TGTGCCAGCAGTTTAATCGGGACGACCTACGAGCAGTACTTC. It specifies CASSLIGTTYEQYF.